This TCR beta chain was recorded in a study of T-cell reconstitution after alpha-beta-depleted transplantation in children. Unique molecular identifiers were incorporated during preparation of the TCRbeta library. TCRdb fed the PCR reads into MiXCR, producing one record per CDR3 protein. The sample holds 350,000 to 400,000 distinct CDR3 sequences, 13% seen once. Trimming left V 5 bases short and J 1 base short, with 12 bases between. Germline V gene data show CDR1 as DFQATT and CDR2 as SNEGSKA (reference sequence). The CDR3 extends over 14 amino acids. The J gene is TRBJ1-3, the V gene TRBV20-1; no definite D call. The TCR comes from a human donor who donated a stem cell graft to a child with Fanconi anemia. This material consisted of PBMCs, taken from the stem cell graft. The CDR3 spells CSAYPMKSGNTIYF. CDR3 coding DNA: TGCAGTGCTTACCCCATGAAGTCTGGAAACACCATATATTTT.